The 27 T cell receptor beta chains reported below all come from one sample, sequenced in a study of CD8 T cells in Susac syndrome. Reverse transcription used roughly 0.5 to 1 ug RNA and random hexamers. MiXCR was run by TCRdb on the immunoSEQ multiplex PCR reads, yielding one entry per CDR3 protein. The data contain about 120,000 distinct CDR3 sequences, 85% to 95% of them singletons. Material: CD4+ T cells from PBMCs. The source of these receptors is a human donor in good health.

The CDR3 nucleotides read TGTGCCAGCAGTTTAATGGGGACAGGGAATATCTACGAGCAGTACTTC. Its protein is CASSLMGTGNIYEQYF. This chain connects TRBV12-3 or TRBV12-4 to TRBJ2-7; 9 bases align to TRBD1. The V segment lost 2 bases and the J segment 3 bases; nucleotides outside the gene matches: 8. This CDR3 is 16 amino acids long.

This clonotype was counted once. The V gene is TRBV20-1, the J gene TRBJ1-2; TRBD1 might be the D (5 bases). V was shortened by 8 bases and J by 5 bases, with 21 bases between the two germline ends. The germline gives CDR1 DFQATT, CDR2 SNEGSKA (reference sequence). This CDR3 has 14 residues. The CDR3 nucleotides are TGCAGTCCATCCGGGGGAGACAAAGGATATGGCTACACCTTC. It translates to CSPSGGDKGYGYTF.

The rearrangement links TRBV29-1 to TRBJ1-1; D is uncertain. CDR1 and CDR2 (germline): SQVTM, ANQGSEA. The CDR3 sequence is 13 residues long. V lost 6 bases and J lost 7, with 18 bases in between. CDR3 DNA: TGCAGCGTCACCCAGGTTGAAGTTGGTGAAGCTTTCTTT. It codes for CSVTQVEVGEAFF. Drawing the rest from reference TRBV29-1 and TRBJ1-1, the complete variable domain is SAVISQKPSRDICQRGTSLTIQCQVDSQVTMMFWYRQQPGQSLTLIATANQGSEATYESGFVIDKFPISRPNLTFSTLTVSNMSPEDSSIYLCSVTQVEVGEAFFGQGTRLTVV.

V is TRBV10-3 and J is TRBJ1-5; unclear D gene. The CDR3 is made up of 12 amino acids. The germline gives CDR1 ENHRY, CDR2 SYGVKD. The V end was cut by 2 bases, the J end by 4 bases, with 3 bases between. The DNA of the CDR3 is TGTGCCATCAGTGAGGGTAATCAGCCCCAGCATTTT. Translation gives CAISEGNQPQHF.

The chain links TRBV27 to TRBJ2-5; a possible D gene is TRBD1 (5 bases). This CDR3 region has 14 residues. Germline V lookup: CDR1 MNHEY, CDR2 SMNVEV (reference sequence). The V gene lost 3 bases and the J gene lost 6 bases, with 14 bases spanning the gap. The DNA of the CDR3 is TGTGCCAGCAGTTTTTCGACTCCAGGGAAGACCCAGTACTTC. Translation: CASSFSTPGKTQYF.

The chain recombines TRBV6-5 with TRBJ2-3; D perhaps matches TRBD2 (6 bases). The germline gives CDR1 MNHEY, CDR2 SVGAGI. V lost 5 bases, J lost 2 bases, and 11 bases lay in between. The CDR3 is made up of 14 amino acids. DNA of the CDR3: TGTGCCAGCAGTACCGGGGGAATCACAGATACGCAGTATTTT. Protein sequence: CASSTGGITDTQYF.

The V call is TRBV19, the J call TRBJ2-2; D tentatively reads TRBD1 or TRBD2 (6 bases each). This CDR3 is 15 amino acids long. CDR1 is LNHDA, CDR2 SQIVND, per germline (reference sequence). V was clipped by 3 bases and J by 4 bases, with 12 bases between them. The CDR3 sequence: CASSIRRGLTGELFF. CDR3 sequence (DNA): TGTGCCAGTAGTATCCGACGGGGGCTCACCGGGGAGCTGTTTTTT.

The chain is built from TRBV27 and TRBJ2-2, with D perhaps TRBD2 (5 bases). The length of the CDR3 is 13 residues. The V end lost 6 bases, the J end lost 6 bases, and 11 bases lay between the germline ends. The germline gives CDR1 MNHEY, CDR2 SMNVEV (reference sequence). The CDR3 DNA reads as TGTGCCAGCAGGCAGCTCGGGGCCGGGGAGCTGTTTTTT. Amino acids: CASRQLGAGELFF.

V gene TRBV12-3 or TRBV12-4 combines with J gene TRBJ2-3; D gene ambiguous. Deletions cut 2 bases from V and 5 bases from J, with 2 bases between. The CDR3 loop spans 11 amino acids. The CDR3 DNA is TGTGCCAGCAGTTTATTAGATACGCAGTATTTT. Translating it yields CASSLLDTQYF.

The rearrangement joins TRBV6-2 or TRBV6-3 to TRBJ1-2; the D is unclear. The ends were cut back, 2 bases at V and 4 bases at J, with 11 bases in the middle. This CDR3 comprises 14 residues. Germline V gene lookup returns CDR1 MNHEY and CDR2 SVGEGT. This CDR3 reads CASSYHFLRYGYTF. The CDR3, as DNA: TGTGCCAGCAGTTACCACTTCCTTCGCTATGGCTACACCTTC.

This clonotype occurred a few times. Written as DNA, the CDR3 is TGCGCCAGCAGCCTCAACCCGGGACAGCGAATCTATGGCTACACCTTC. It specifies CASSLNPGQRIYGYTF. The gene calls are TRBV5-1 and TRBJ1-2; TRBD1 matches at 7 bases. CDR1 is SGHRS, CDR2 YFSETQ, per germline. CDR3 length: 16 amino acids. V was pared by 4 bases and J by 4 bases, with 13 bases of the junction left unmatched.

The chain joins TRBV2 to TRBJ1-1; 7 bases line up with TRBD1. The J segment lost 8 bases and the V segment lost 6 bases, leaving 12 bases of the junction unmatched. CDR3 size: 14 residues. Germline V gene data show CDR1 as SNHLY and CDR2 as FYNNEI. Here the CDR3 reads CASRGDSTKTEAFF. CDR3 DNA sequence: TGTGCCAGCAGAGGGGACAGCACGAAGACAGAAGCTTTCTTT.

The V and J genes are TRBV6-5 and TRBJ1-5, with D tentatively TRBD1 (6 bases). V lost 5 bases to trimming and J lost 4 bases, with 12 bases between them. The CDR3 runs to 14 residues. Germline CDR1 MNHEY, CDR2 SVGAGI. The DNA of the CDR3 is TGTGCCAGCAGTCGTGGACAGAAAAATCAGCCCCAGCATTTT. This encodes CASSRGQKNQPQHF.

This chain uses TRBV5-6 with TRBJ2-5; D not resolved. Germline V gene data show CDR1 as SGHDT and CDR2 as YYEEEE. This CDR3 spans 11 amino acids. V was clipped by 2 bases and J by 7 bases, with 6 bases between them. CDR3 DNA sequence: TGTGCCAGCAGCTTACTGGGGACCCAGTACTTC. Translating it yields CASSLLGTQYF.

The chain links TRBV7-2 to TRBJ2-5; 11 bases match TRBD2. Germline V gene sequence: CDR1 SGHTA, CDR2 FQGNSA. V lost 3 bases and J lost 5; bases outside the gene matches: 5. The CDR3 sequence is 15 residues long. The DNA of the CDR3 is TGTGCCAGCAGCTTTAGCGGGGGGGCTCCCGAGACCCAGTACTTC. Amino acid sequence: CASSFSGGAPETQYF.

As regards this clonotype: The junction shows a germline mismatch at one end, possibly a read error. This rearrangement joins TRBV7-2 to TRBJ1-2; D is perhaps TRBD1 (5 bases). CDR1 SGHTA and CDR2 FQGNSA come from the germline V gene. The CDR3 extends over 11 amino acids. The CDR3 nucleotides read TGTGCCAGCAGCTTAGACACAGGTCTCGCCTTC. This codes for CASSLDTGLAF.

The chain couples TRBV7-2 to TRBJ1-5; 7 bases match TRBD1. V was pared by 1 base and J by 2 bases, with 5 bases of the junction left unmatched. This CDR3 has 16 amino acids. Germline V gene lookup returns CDR1 SGHTA and CDR2 FQGNSA. The CDR3: CASSLGAGGGNQPQHF. CDR3 bases: TGTGCCAGCAGCTTAGGGGCAGGGGGTGGCAATCAGCCCCAGCATTTT.

The chain carries TRBV20-1 and TRBJ1-5; 8 bases match TRBD1. This CDR3 has 14 amino acids. The germline V gene has CDR1 DFQATT and CDR2 SNEGSKA (reference sequence). V shed 1 base, J shed 7 bases, and the junction held 6 bases outside the gene matches. CDR3 sequence: CSARAGQGEQPQHF. The CDR3 DNA follows: TGCAGTGCTAGAGCCGGACAGGGCGAGCAGCCCCAGCATTTT.

V is TRBV19 and J is TRBJ1-3; 8 bases are shared with TRBD1. The length of the CDR3 is 12 residues. CDR1 and CDR2 from the germline V gene are LNHDA and SQIVND (reference sequence). J gave up 15 bases and V 9 bases, and 13 bases lay outside the gene matches. The CDR3 bases are TGTGCCAGCCCTCCAGGGACAGGCAGCGCATATTTT. Translated, it gives CASPPGTGSAYF.

The chain uses TRBV9 and TRBJ2-5; D possibly uses TRBD1 or TRBD2 (5 bases each). There are 16 residues in the CDR3. V lost 0 bases and J 2 bases, leaving 14 bases between the germline ends. Germline V gene lookup returns CDR1 SGDLS and CDR2 YYNGEE. The DNA of the CDR3 is TGTGCCAGCAGCGTAGATCCGACGAGGGGTCAAGAGACCCAGTACTTC. Its translation: CASSVDPTRGQETQYF.

The rearrangement joins TRBV20-1 to TRBJ2-5; 14 bases match TRBD2. Trimming at V came to 2 bases and at J to 2 bases, leaving 4 bases not matched to a gene. This CDR3 spans 16 amino acids. The germline V gene encodes CDR1 DFQATT and CDR2 SNEGSKA (reference sequence). The CDR3, as DNA: TGCAGTGCTAGACGGGGGACTAGCGGGAGTCAAGAGACCCAGTACTTC. It is translated as CSARRGTSGSQETQYF.

This chain connects TRBV9 to TRBJ2-1; D ambiguous. V lost 3 bases to trimming and J lost 4 bases, with 5 bases between them. Germline values: CDR1 SGDLS, CDR2 YYNGEE. This CDR3 has 12 residues. The CDR3 nucleotides read TGTGCCAGCAGCGGCAGGTACAATGAGCAGTTCTTC. It yields the protein CASSGRYNEQFF.

This clonotype was seen more than once but under ten times. The chain uses TRBV7-9 and TRBJ2-1; D perhaps matches TRBD2 (7 bases). The CDR3 has 13 amino acids. Trimming shortened V by 5 bases and J by 10 bases, and 15 bases separated the two germline ends. Germline-derived CDR1 and CDR2 are SEHNR and FQNEAQ (reference sequence). The CDR3 DNA follows: TGTGCCAGCAGCCCCCCAGCGGGGACAGAGCAGTTCTTC. It specifies CASSPPAGTEQFF. Using reference TRBV7-9 and TRBJ2-1 for the parts outside the CDR3, the full variable domain is DTGVSQNPRHKITKRGQNVTFRCDPISEHNRLYWYRQTLGQGPEFLTYFQNEAQLEKSRLLSDRFSAERPKGSFSTLEIQRTEQGDSAMYLCASSPPAGTEQFFGPGTRLTVL.

The chain couples TRBV3-1 to TRBJ1-1; D gene unclear. The CDR3 extends over 12 amino acids. Germline V CDR1 and CDR2: LGHDT, YNNKEL (reference sequence). Between the trimmed V and J ends, which lost 9 bases and 3 bases, there was a span of 11 bases. CDR3 nucleotide sequence: TGTGCCAGTTCGACGGTGGACACTGAAGCTTTCTTT. Its translation: CASSTVDTEAFF.

This sequence joins TRBV7-9 and TRBJ2-7, with a possible D match to TRBD2 (5 bases). CDR1 and CDR2 from the germline V gene are SEHNR and FQNEAQ (reference sequence). The V end was cut by 0 bases, the J end by 4 bases, with 10 bases between. The length of the CDR3 is 14 residues. The CDR3 loop reads CASSLAGALYEQYF. The DNA for the CDR3 is TGTGCCAGCAGCTTAGCGGGAGCACTATACGAGCAGTACTTC.

This chain connects TRBV28 to TRBJ1-2; D remains unclear. The CDR3 totals 15 residues. Germline values: CDR1 MDHEN, CDR2 SYDVKM. Trimming removed 1 base at V and 1 base at J, with 10 bases between. The CDR3 DNA reads TGTGCCAGCAGTTTATCGTCCCTCCGTAACTATGGCTACACCTTC. Translation: CASSLSSLRNYGYTF.

The gene calls are TRBV6-1 and TRBJ2-1; 9 bases are a match to TRBD2. V lost 2 bases to trimming and J lost 8 bases; unmatched junction nucleotides: 10. Germline V gene data show CDR1 as MNHNS and CDR2 as SASEGT. The CDR3 contains 16 residues. CDR3 DNA sequence: TGTGCCAGCAGTGAAAGAACCTATAGCGGGAGCCATGAGCAGTTCTTC. As protein: CASSERTYSGSHEQFF.